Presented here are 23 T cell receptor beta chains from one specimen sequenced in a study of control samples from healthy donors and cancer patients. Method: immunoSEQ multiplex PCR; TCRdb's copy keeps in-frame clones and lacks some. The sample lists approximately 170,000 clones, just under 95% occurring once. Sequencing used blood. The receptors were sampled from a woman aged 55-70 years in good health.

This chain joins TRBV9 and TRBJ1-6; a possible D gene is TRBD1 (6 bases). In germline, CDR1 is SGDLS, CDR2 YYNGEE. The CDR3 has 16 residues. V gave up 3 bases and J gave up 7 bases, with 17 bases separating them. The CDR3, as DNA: TGTGCCAGCAGCGCTGGGGGGCGGGGAGGGAATTCACCCCTCCACTTT. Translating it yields CASSAGGRGGNSPLHF.

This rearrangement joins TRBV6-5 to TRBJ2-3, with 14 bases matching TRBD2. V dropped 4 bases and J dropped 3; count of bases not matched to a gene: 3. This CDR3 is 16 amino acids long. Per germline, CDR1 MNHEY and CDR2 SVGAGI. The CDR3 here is CASSSGLAGGTDTQYF. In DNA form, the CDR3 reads TGTGCCAGCAGTTCTGGACTAGCGGGGGGAACAGATACGCAGTATTTT.

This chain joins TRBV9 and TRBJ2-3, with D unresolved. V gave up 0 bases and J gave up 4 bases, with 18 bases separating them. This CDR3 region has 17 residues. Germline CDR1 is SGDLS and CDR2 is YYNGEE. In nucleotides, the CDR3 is TGTGCCAGCAGCGTAGATGGTGACTCCCTGGGTTCAGATACGCAGTATTTT. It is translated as CASSVDGDSLGSDTQYF.

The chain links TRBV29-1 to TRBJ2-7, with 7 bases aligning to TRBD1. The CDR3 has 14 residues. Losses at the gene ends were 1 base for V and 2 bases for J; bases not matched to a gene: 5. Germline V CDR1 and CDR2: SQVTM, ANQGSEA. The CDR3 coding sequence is TGCAGCGTTGAAGCCGGGACAGTAGCCTACGAGCAGTACTTC. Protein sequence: CSVEAGTVAYEQYF.

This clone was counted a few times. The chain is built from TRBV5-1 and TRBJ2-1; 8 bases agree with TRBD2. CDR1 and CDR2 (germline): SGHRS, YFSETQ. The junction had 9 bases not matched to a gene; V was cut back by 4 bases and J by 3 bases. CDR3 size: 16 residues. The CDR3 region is CASSRGVAGFYNEQFF. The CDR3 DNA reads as TGCGCCAGCAGCCGGGGGGTAGCGGGGTTCTACAATGAGCAGTTCTTC. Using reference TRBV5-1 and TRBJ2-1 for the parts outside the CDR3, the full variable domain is KAGVTQTPRYLIKTRGQQVTLSCSPISGHRSVSWYQQTPGQGLQFLFEYFSETQRNKGNFPGRFSGRQFSNSRSEMNVSTLELGDSALYLCASSRGVAGFYNEQFFGPGTRLTVL.

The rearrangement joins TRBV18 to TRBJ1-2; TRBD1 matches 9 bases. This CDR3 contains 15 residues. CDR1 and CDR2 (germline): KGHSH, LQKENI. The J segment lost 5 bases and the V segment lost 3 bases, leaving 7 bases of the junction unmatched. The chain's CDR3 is CASSPGGQGRYGYTF. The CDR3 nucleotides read TGTGCCAGCTCACCGGGGGGACAGGGACGTTATGGCTACACCTTC.

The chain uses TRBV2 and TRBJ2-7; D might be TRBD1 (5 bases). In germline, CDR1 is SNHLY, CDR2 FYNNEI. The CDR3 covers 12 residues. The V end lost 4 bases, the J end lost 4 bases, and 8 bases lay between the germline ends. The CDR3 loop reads CASSVTGYEQYF. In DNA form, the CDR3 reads TGTGCCAGCAGTGTCACAGGTTACGAGCAGTACTTC.

This chain's CDR3 is CASSLNPNTEAFF. CDR3 DNA: TGTGCCAGCAGTTTAAATCCTAACACTGAAGCTTTCTTT. This rearrangement joins TRBV12-3 or TRBV12-4 to TRBJ1-1; D call uncertain. Trimming left V 2 bases short and J 2 bases short, with 6 bases between. This CDR3 comprises 13 residues.

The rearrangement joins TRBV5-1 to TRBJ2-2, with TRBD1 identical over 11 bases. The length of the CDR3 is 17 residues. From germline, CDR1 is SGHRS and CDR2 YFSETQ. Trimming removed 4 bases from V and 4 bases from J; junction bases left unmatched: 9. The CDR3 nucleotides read TGCGCCAGCAGCGTGGCCGGGACAGGGGGGAGCACCGGGGAGCTGTTTTTT. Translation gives CASSVAGTGGSTGELFF.

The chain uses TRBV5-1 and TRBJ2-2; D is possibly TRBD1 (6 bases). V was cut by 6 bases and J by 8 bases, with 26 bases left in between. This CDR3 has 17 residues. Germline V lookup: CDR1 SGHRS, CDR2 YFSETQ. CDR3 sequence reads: CASTGVTGSLEGGELFF. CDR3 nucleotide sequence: TGCGCCAGCACCGGCGTGACAGGCAGCCTTGAAGGGGGGGAGCTGTTTTTT.

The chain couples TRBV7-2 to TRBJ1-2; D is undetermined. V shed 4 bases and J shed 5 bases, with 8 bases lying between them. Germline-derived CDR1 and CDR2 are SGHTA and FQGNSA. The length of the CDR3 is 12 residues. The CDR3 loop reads CASSSAGYGYTF. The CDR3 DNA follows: TGTGCCAGCAGCTCAGCCGGGTATGGCTACACCTTC. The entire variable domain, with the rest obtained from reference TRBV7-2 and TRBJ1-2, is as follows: GAGVSQSPSNKVTEKGKDVELRCDPISGHTALYWYRQSLGQGLEFLIYFQGNSAPDKSGLPSDRFSAERTGGSVSTLTIQRTQQEDSAVYLCASSSAGYGYTFGSGTRLTVV.

The CDR3 loop is CASLRGGTEAFF. CDR3 coding DNA: TGTGCCAGCTTGAGGGGGGGCACTGAAGCTTTCTTT. The chain employs TRBV6-5 and TRBJ1-1; a weak D match, TRBD1 (6 bases). Deletions cut 8 bases from V and 4 bases from J, with 11 bases between. This CDR3 region has 12 residues. Germline V gene sequence: CDR1 MNHEY, CDR2 SVGAGI.

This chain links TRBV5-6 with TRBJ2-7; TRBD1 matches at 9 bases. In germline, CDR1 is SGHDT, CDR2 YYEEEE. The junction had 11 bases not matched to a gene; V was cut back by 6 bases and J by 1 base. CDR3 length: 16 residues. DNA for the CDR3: TGTGCCAGCACCCTCCGGAGGACAGGGGTTTCCTACGAGCAGTACTTC. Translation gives CASTLRRTGVSYEQYF.

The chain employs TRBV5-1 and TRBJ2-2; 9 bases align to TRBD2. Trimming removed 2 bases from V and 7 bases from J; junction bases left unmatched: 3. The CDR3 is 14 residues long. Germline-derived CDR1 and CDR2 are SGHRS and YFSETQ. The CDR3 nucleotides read TGCGCCAGCAGCTTAGCGGGGGGCGACGGGGAGCTGTTTTTT. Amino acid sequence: CASSLAGGDGELFF.

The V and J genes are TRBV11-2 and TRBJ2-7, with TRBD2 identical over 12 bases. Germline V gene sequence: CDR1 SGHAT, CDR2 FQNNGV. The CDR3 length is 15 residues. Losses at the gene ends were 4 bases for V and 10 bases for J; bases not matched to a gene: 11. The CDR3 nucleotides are TGTGCCAGCAGCTCCAGAACTAGCGGGGGGCCCGAACAGTACTTC. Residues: CASSSRTSGGPEQYF.

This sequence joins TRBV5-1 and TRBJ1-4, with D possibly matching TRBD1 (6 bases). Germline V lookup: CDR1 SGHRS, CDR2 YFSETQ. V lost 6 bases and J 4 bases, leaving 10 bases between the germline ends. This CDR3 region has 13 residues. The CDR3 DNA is TGCGCCAGCAAAACAGGGATTAATGAAAAACTGTTTTTT. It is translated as CASKTGINEKLFF.

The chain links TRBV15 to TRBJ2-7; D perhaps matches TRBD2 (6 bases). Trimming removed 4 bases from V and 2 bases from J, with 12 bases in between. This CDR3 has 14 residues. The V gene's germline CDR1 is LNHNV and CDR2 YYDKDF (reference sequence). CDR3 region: CATSTPGGAYEQYF. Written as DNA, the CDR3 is TGTGCCACCAGCACCCCGGGCGGGGCCTACGAGCAGTACTTC.

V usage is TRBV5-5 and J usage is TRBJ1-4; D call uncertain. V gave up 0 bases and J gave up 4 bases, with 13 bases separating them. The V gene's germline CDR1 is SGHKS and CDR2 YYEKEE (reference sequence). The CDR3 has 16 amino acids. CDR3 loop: CASSLVDWGFNEKLFF. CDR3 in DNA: TGTGCCAGCAGCTTGGTGGATTGGGGATTTAATGAAAAACTGTTTTTT. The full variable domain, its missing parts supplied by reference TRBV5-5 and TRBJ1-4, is DAGVTQSPTHLIKTRGQQVTLRCSPISGHKSVSWYQQVLGQGPQFIFQYYEKEERGRGNFPDRFSARQFPNYSSELNVNALLLGDSALYLCASSLVDWGFNEKLFFGSGTQLSVL.

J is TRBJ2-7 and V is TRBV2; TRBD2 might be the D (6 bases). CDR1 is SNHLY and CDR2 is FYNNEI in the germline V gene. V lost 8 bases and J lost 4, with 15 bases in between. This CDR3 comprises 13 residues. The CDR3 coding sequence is TGTGCCAGCTCAAATATACTAGCTTACGAGCAGTACTTC. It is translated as CASSNILAYEQYF.

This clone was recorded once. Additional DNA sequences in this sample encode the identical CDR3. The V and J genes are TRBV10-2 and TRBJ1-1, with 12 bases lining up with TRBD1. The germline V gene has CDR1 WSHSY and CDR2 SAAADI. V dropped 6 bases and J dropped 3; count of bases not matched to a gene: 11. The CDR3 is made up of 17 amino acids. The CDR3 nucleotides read TGCGCCAGCAGAGCTCCGGGACAGGGGGCCCGGGACACTGAAGCTTTCTTT. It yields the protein CASRAPGQGARDTEAFF.

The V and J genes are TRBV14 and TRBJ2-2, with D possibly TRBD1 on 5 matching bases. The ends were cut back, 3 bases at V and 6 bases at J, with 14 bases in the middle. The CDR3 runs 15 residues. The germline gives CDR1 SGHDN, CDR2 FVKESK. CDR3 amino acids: CASSQTSRQSGELFF. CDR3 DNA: TGTGCCAGCAGCCAGACCTCCCGACAGTCCGGGGAGCTGTTTTTT.

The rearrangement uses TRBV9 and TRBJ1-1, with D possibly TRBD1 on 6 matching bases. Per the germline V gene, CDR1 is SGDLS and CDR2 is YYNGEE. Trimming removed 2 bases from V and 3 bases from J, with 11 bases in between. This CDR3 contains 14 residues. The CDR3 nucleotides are TGTGCCAGCAGCGTCTCCGGGACATACACTGAAGCTTTCTTT. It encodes CASSVSGTYTEAFF.

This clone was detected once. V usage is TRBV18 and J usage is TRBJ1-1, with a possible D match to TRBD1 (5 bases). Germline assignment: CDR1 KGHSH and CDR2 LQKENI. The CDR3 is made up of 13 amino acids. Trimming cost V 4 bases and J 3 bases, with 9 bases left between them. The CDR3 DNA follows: TGTGCCAGCTCACAGGGGAGGGACACTGAAGCTTTCTTT. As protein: CASSQGRDTEAFF.